This T cell receptor (beta chain) was documented in a study of regulatory T cells in long-lasting Graves disease. This CDR3 has 14 amino acids. Germline loops: CDR1 MNHNS, CDR2 SASEGT. On this clonotype itself: A read error is possible here, since a much larger clone lies one base away.

Time point defined: newly diagnosed GD, antithyroid drugs for less than 3 months. The TCR library used RNA extracted from PBMCs. CDR3 regions were amplified by Arm-PCR using iRepertoire HTBI primers to build TCR beta libraries. Using its own MiXCR run on the multiplex PCR reads, TCRdb lists one record per CDR3 protein. The sample shows some 500,000 distinct CDR3 sequences, about 16% of them seen only once. Separately, the same data were catalogued under a study of T cells in Graves' hyperthyroidism and ophthalmopathy.

V usage is TRBV6-1 and J usage is TRBJ1-1; D is unresolved. This TCR derives from a woman aged 35-65 years with Graves disease. The sequencing used peripheral blood mononuclear cells (PBMCs), collected at new diagnosis, from a patient treated with antithyroid drugs. CDR3 nucleotide sequence: TGTGCCAGCAGTCGGGAAACGGGGAACACTGAAACTTTCTTT. Its protein is CASSRETGNTETFF.